This T cell receptor (beta chain) was captured in a study of CD8 T cells in ankylosing spondylitis. Findings and caveats of the study: Reportedly, matched ankylosing spondylitis synovial fluid was significantly enriched for disease-linked clones. Some motif variants were previously reported in reactive arthritis synovial fluid and blood. With a CD8+ phenotype, disease-linked clones were relatively rare in peripheral blood.

The CDR3 contains 15 residues. The V and J ends lost 8 bases and 2 bases respectively, with 21 bases between them. CDR1 SQVTM and CDR2 ANQGSEA come from the germline V gene. Preparation of TCR beta libraries was done by quantitative 5'-RACE with molecular barcodes. TCRdb re-called the 5' RACE reads through MiXCR, storing one row per CDR3 protein. The profile shows some 120,000 distinct CDR3 sequences, approximately 14% of them singletons. The sample holds many counts of this clonotype. Its cognate antigen is unknown. The TCR was taken from a female donor with ankylosing spondylitis or in good health (not recorded which). This chain joins TRBV29-1 and TRBJ1-2; D gene ambiguous. Sequenced input: blood, either unsorted or a sorted T cell fraction (not recorded which). The CDR3 DNA reads as TGCAGCTTTGCTGCCCCCCTGGGCCTCAACTATGGCTACACCTTC. This encodes CSFAAPLGLNYGYTF. The variable domain in full, with the rest retrieved from reference TRBV29-1 and TRBJ1-2, is SAVISQKPSRDICQRGTSLTIQCQVDSQVTMMFWYRQQPGQSLTLIATANQGSEATYESGFVIDKFPISRPNLTFSTLTVSNMSPEDSSIYLCSFAAPLGLNYGYTFGSGTRLTVV.